The rows below give T cell receptor beta chains drawn from one sample of a study of blood T cell repertoires in COVID-19. The protocol was immunoSEQ multiplex PCR, while the TCRdb copy is restricted to in-frame clones and leaves out a portion. Of 150,000 to 200,000 clones in the sample, roughly 89% were seen once. The specimen sequenced was peripheral blood. These receptors were obtained from a woman aged 45-65 years with acute or convalescent COVID-19. Each CDR3 is given with its conserved first and last residue. Fields, in order: clone size, V gene, J gene, D gene, CDR3 DNA, CDR3 protein. D genes are given only for firm matches. Size is stated for part of the rows, as once, few or many counts, or as a class when the clone is expanded.

-	TRBV7-2	TRBJ1-1	TRBD1	TGTGCCAGCAGCGCGGGACAGGGGGGGGACACTGAAGCTTTCTTT	CASSAGQGGDTEAFF
-	TRBV9	TRBJ2-7	TRBD2	TGTGCCAGCAGCCCTAGCGGGAGGTCCTCCTACGAGCAGTACTTC	CASSPSGRSSYEQYF
-	TRBV9	TRBJ1-2	-	TGTGCCAGCAGCGTAGAACAGGCCAACTATGGCTACACCTTC	CASSVEQANYGYTF
-	TRBV6-2/TRBV6-3	TRBJ1-2	-	TGTGCCAGCAGTTACGAAGGGGGATCCGGGACACGCTACACCTTC	CASSYEGGSGTRYTF
few	TRBV21-1	TRBJ1-1	-	TGTGCCAGCAGCATGGACAGGGGGCAAGATACTGAAGCTTTCTTT	CASSMDRGQDTEAFF
-	TRBV11-2	TRBJ2-4	TRBD2	TGTGCCAGCAGCTTAGCTAGCGGGAGGGTTCTTGAAAACATTCAGTACTTC	CASSLASGRVLENIQYF
-	TRBV7-9	TRBJ2-2	TRBD2	TGTGCCAGCGAGCGGGGCGGCACCGGGGAGCTGTTTTTT	CASERGGTGELFF
-	TRBV5-1	TRBJ2-1	TRBD2	TGCGCCAGCAGCTGGAGCGGGGGGGCCAATGAGCAGTTCTTC	CASSWSGGANEQFF
-	TRBV7-9	TRBJ1-1	TRBD1	TGTGCCAGCAGCCCGGACAGGGCGACTGAAGCTTTCTTT	CASSPDRATEAFF
-	TRBV19	TRBJ1-2	TRBD1	TGTGCCAGTAGGAGGGACAGGGACACCCATGGCTACACCTTC	CASRRDRDTHGYTF
-	TRBV5-1	TRBJ2-2	TRBD2	TGCGCCAGCAGCCAAGCGGGAGTGAACACCGGGGAGCTGTTTTTT	CASSQAGVNTGELFF
-	TRBV18	TRBJ1-1	TRBD1	TGTGCCAGCTCACCACAGGGGGCAATTATGAACACTGAAGCTTTCTTT	CASSPQGAIMNTEAFF
-	TRBV9	TRBJ1-2	-	TGTGCCAGCAGCGTAGGTCCAGGGGATGGCTACACCTTC	CASSVGPGDGYTF
-	TRBV7-3	TRBJ1-5	TRBD1	TGTGCCAGCAGCTTGACAGGGGGACAGCCCCAGCATTTT	CASSLTGGQPQHF
-	TRBV15	TRBJ1-5	-	TGTGCCACCAGCAGGGAGGGTCAGGACAATCAGCCCCAGCATTTT	CATSREGQDNQPQHF
-	TRBV4-3	TRBJ2-1	TRBD1	TGCGCCAGCAGCTACCGACAGGGTATCAATGAGCAGTTCTTC	CASSYRQGINEQFF
once	TRBV11-3	TRBJ2-1	-	TGTGCCAGCAGCTCGGGAGGGGGCGTCAATGAGCAGTTCTTC	CASSSGGGVNEQFF
-	TRBV5-1	TRBJ2-5	TRBD2	TGCGCCAGCAGCGTGACTAGCGGGAGCGGTCTGGAGACCCAGTACTTC	CASSVTSGSGLETQYF
-	TRBV11-2	TRBJ1-5	TRBD1	TGTGCCAGCAGCCCTGAGACAGGGGGCGCAGGTCAGCCCCAGCATTTT	CASSPETGGAGQPQHF
-	TRBV7-3	TRBJ2-2	TRBD1	TGTGCCAGCAGCAAGACAGGGTACACCGGGGAGCTGTTTTTT	CASSKTGYTGELFF
-	TRBV28	TRBJ2-5	-	TGTGCCAGCAGACAGGACCAAGAGACCCAGTACTTC	CASRQDQETQYF
-	TRBV18	TRBJ1-5	-	TGTGCCAGCTCTCCTAGCGGGGGCCGCGGTCAGCCCCAGCATTTT	CASSPSGGRGQPQHF
few	TRBV14	TRBJ2-7	-	TGTGCCAGCAGCCAAGGGATCGGGGACGAGCAGTACTTC	CASSQGIGDEQYF